This T cell receptor (beta chain) was found in a study of T cells in Graves' hyperthyroidism and ophthalmopathy. Whole-study findings and limits: Most thyroid clonotypes that were expanded above 0.001 also turned up in blood.

Patients were excluded because of uncontrolled infection, other autoimmune disease, pregnancy or lactation. Clinicians diagnosed patients from clinical symptoms, serum thyroxine and TRAb, thyroid ultrasound and orbital computed tomography. Amplified TCR beta CDR3 regions came from RNA transcripts. The study used the HTBI primer set for a first-round RT-PCR of the TCR CDR3. TCRdb called the multiplex PCR reads again in MiXCR, with one record for every CDR3 protein. This table has 660,000 or so distinct CDR3 sequences, 45% appearing once. Germline V gene lookup returns CDR1 MGHDK and CDR2 SYGVNS. The length of the CDR3 is 13 residues. About this clonotype itself: Its antigen is currently unknown.

The clonotype originates from an adult man with Graves' disease, either hyperthyroidism or ophthalmopathy (not recorded which). The specimen sequenced was peripheral blood or thyroid tissue (not recorded which). This chain joins TRBV25-1 and TRBJ1-2, with unresolved D. CDR3: CAQPRSKSYGYTF. CDR3 bases: TGTGCTCAACCCAGGTCAAAAAGCTATGGCTACACCTTC.